The T cell receptor beta chain described here comes from a study of CD4 T cells in relation to SARS-CoV-2 and coronaviruses (TCRdb year 2021). Regarding the complete study: In the ViraFEST assay, PBMCs were cultured with antigen for around nine days, after which TCR beta CDR3s were sequenced to identify antigen-specific clonal expansions. An HIV-1 Nef peptide pool or a no-peptide culture served as the negative reference condition. Using patient-derived lymphoblastoid cell lines, the shared crossreactive spike epitopes were mapped to their HLA restriction. Memory CD4+ T cell crossreactivity between SARS-CoV-2 and common cold coronavirus spike proteins was assessed at the TCR clonotype level in the study. The Adaptive Biotechnologies TCR-sequencing kit was used to sequence samples from three pre-COVID donors and the naive versus memory experiments, while other data came from Illumina-based sequencing. For other donors in the study, expansion assays were sequenced with a different, Illumina-based TCR-beta assay.

The investigation overall reported the following: Pre-pandemic and post-infection samples were not both contributed by any donor, so tracing of the source of pre-existing responses was limited. Approximately 69% of donors had memory CD4+ clonotypes that crossrecognized SARS-CoV-2 and at least one common cold coronavirus spike. Compared with monoreactive clones, crossreactive clones had significantly weaker SARS-CoV-2-driven expansion, a result consistent with antigenic imprinting. The study was constrained by small numbers of patients and of tested TCRs. Because the crossreactivity analysis focused on spike protein, crossreactivity against other viral proteins was not assessed.

CD4+ T cells from unexposed donors were collected before the COVID-19 pandemic (2011-2018). The EasySep CD4+ T cell isolation kit was used to isolate CD4+ T cells once the cultures had run for nine to eleven days. As cell numbers permitted, CD4+ T cells from unexposed donors were tested for reactivity to SARS-CoV-2 S and N and to four common cold coronavirus spike pools. Each well received a few million PBMCs, cultured in IMDM supplemented with roughly 5% human AB serum and 9.5 to 10 IU/ml IL-2. Half of the culture medium was replaced with fresh IL-2-containing medium on days 3 and 7. In general, every peptide culture condition was set up in three replicate wells. Leukapheresis product for the unexposed donors was purchased commercially. Ficoll-Paque PLUS gradient centrifugation was used to isolate PBMCs from leukapheresis product or whole blood. The PBMCs went either fresh into the expansion assay or into cryopreservation at -140 degrees C. The QIAamp Micro DNA Kit was used to extract genomic DNA from the CD4+ T cells.

The germline V end is reduced by 3 bases and the J end by 2 bases; junction bases left unmatched: 3. CDR1 and CDR2 are read off the germline V gene as LGHNA and YSLEER. The CDR3 covers 14 residues, taking in both the cysteine and the phenylalanine. Only the CDR3 portion is preserved as DNA: 42 bases, with reading frame beginning at the first base. This clone has a handful of counts. Its antigen is unknown. The input lacks base qualities; no much larger clone sits a single base away. Libraries were built with the immunoSEQ multiplex PCR assay. The paper's processing steps were these. During preprocessing, nonproductive sequences were removed, as were CDR3s that did not start with C, did not end with F or W, or were shorter than 7 amino acids. The MANAFEST web app was used to call antigen-specific clonotypes on the basis of expansion compared with the reference and with other culture wells. A clone counted as positive if significantly expanded in 2 of 3 replicate wells versus the reference culture at FDR below 0.05. Positive clones also required significant expansion versus all other tandem wells and an odds ratio above 5. Pairwise Levenshtein distance, computed with the stringdist R package after three terminal residues were trimmed from each end, was used as the measure of CDR3 homology. Held by TCRdb, this immuneACCESS table contains in-frame sequences only and omits some clones. Under half of the omission traces to an unresolved V gene where checked; the cause of the rest is unknown. V, J and clone size are taken as reported in that table, and D and trimming were inferred from the DNA itself. In all, the sample holds about 22,000 clones, and around 68% of those were seen once. The top ten clonotypes cover roughly 20% of the sample.

This clonotype was obtained from a human donor in good health. Material for sequencing was CD4+ T cells from PBMCs, cultured in vitro. The receptor chain draws on TRBV4-3 and TRBJ1-2, with 7 central nucleotides matching TRBD1. Here the CDR3 is given as CASSQTDRNYGYTF. The bases are TGCGCCAGCAGCCAGACGGACAGGAACTATGGCTACACCTTC.